This TCR beta chain was recovered during a study of T-cell reconstitution after alpha-beta-depleted transplantation in children. Many counts were recorded for this clonotype. The germline V gene has CDR1 SGHAT and CDR2 FQNNGV. This CDR3 has 14 residues. Trimming removed 1 base at V and 4 bases at J, with 11 bases between. TCRbeta library construction was performed incorporating unique molecular identifiers. TCRdb independently ran MiXCR on the PCR reads; one entry per CDR3 protein. Of roughly 300,000 distinct CDR3 sequences in the sample, 9.5% to 10% were seen once. This TCR was recovered from a human donor who donated a stem cell graft to a child with SCID. The chain uses TRBV11-2 and TRBJ2-7; D not resolved. The starting material was PBMCs from the stem cell graft donor, obtained from the stem cell graft. The DNA of the CDR3 is TGTGCCAGCAGCTTAGCGATGGCCGCTTACGAGCAGTACTTC. Translated: CASSLAMAAYEQYF.